What follows is one TCR beta chain and its context. The data were produced by immunoSEQ multiplex PCR, yet TCRdb's version contains in-frame clones alone and is incomplete. This sample has about 130,000 clones, with around 83% found just once. The data were taken from a study of blood T cell repertoires in COVID-19. The CDR3 has 13 amino acids. V was clipped by 2 bases and J by 7 bases, with 15 bases between them. Germline-derived CDR1 and CDR2 are GTSNPN and SVGIG (reference sequence). The TCR originated in a woman aged 45-59 years with acute or convalescent COVID-19. This chain connects TRBV30 to TRBJ2-7; D not resolved. Sequenced sample: peripheral blood. This chain's CDR3 is CAWSSIEAGEQYF. CDR3 nucleotide sequence: TGTGCCTGGAGTTCCATTGAGGCCGGGGAGCAGTACTTC.